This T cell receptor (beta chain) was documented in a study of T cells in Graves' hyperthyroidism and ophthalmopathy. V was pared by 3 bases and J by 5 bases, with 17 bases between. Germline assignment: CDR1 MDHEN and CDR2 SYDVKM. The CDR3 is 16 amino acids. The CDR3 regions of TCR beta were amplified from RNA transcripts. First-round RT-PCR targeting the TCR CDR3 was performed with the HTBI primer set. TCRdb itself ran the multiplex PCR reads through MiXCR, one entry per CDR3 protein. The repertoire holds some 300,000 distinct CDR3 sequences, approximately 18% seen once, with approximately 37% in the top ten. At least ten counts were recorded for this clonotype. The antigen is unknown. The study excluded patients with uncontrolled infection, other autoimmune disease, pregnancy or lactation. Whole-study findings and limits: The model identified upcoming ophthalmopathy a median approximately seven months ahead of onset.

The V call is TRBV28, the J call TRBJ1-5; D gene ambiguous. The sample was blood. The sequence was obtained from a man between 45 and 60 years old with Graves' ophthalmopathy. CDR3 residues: CASSFRELSADQPQHF. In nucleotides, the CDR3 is TGTGCCAGCAGTTTTAGAGAACTGTCAGCGGATCAGCCCCAGCATTTT.